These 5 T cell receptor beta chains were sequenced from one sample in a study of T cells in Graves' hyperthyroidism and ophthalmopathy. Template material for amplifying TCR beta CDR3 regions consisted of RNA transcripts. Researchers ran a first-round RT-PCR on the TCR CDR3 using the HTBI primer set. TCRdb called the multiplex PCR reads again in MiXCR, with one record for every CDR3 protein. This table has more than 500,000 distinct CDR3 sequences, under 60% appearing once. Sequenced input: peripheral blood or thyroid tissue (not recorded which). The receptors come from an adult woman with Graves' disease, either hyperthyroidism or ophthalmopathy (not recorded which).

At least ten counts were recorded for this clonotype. The CDR3 spells CASSRGLAGVESTYEQYF. The CDR3 DNA sequence: TGCGCCAGCAGCCGAGGACTAGCGGGAGTGGAAAGTACCTACGAGCAGTACTTC. The gene calls are TRBV5-1 and TRBJ2-7, with 13 bases matching TRBD2. Trimming cost V 4 bases and J 2 bases; bases outside gene matches: 12. Germline assignment: CDR1 SGHRS and CDR2 YFSETQ. This CDR3 spans 18 amino acids. The complete variable domain, with remaining parts taken from reference TRBV5-1 and TRBJ2-7, reads KAGVTQTPRYLIKTRGQQVTLSCSPISGHRSVSWYQQTPGQGLQFLFEYFSETQRNKGNFPGRFSGRQFSNSRSEMNVSTLELGDSALYLCASSRGLAGVESTYEQYFGPGTRLTVT.

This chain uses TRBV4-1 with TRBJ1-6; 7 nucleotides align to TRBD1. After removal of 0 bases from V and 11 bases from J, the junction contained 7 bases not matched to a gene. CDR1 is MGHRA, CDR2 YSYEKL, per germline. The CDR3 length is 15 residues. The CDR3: CASSQDADRLAPLHF. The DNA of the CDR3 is TGCGCCAGCAGCCAAGATGCGGACAGGCTGGCACCCCTCCACTTT.

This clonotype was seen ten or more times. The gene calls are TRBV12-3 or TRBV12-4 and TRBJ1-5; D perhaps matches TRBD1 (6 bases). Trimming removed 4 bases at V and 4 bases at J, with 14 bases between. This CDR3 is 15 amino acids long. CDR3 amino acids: CASSSADSLNQPQHF. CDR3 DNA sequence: TGTGCCAGCAGTTCGGCGGACAGCCTAAATCAGCCCCAGCATTTT.

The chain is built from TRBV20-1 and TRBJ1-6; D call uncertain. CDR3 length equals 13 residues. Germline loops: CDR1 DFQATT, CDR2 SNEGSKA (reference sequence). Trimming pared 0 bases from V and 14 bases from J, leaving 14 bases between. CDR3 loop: CSARERTEKALHF. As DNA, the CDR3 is TGCAGTGCTAGAGAACGTACGGAAAAGGCCCTCCACTTT.

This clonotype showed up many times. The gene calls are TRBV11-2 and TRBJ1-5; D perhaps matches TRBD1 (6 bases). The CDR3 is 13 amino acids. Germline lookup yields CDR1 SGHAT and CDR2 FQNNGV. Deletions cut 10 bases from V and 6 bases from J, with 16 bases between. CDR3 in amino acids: CATSGGPRQPQHF. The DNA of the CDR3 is TGTGCCACCTCGGGGGGCCCTCGTCAGCCCCAGCATTTT.